These 32 T cell receptor beta chains were sequenced from one sample in a study of T cell responses to AZD1222 COVID-19 vaccine. Measured with immunoSEQ multiplex PCR; TCRdb has only the in-frame clones, and not every one. The sample records 95,000 to 150,000 clones, roughly 90% being singletons. The material was peripheral blood, obtained on day 0 of AZD1222 vaccination. These receptors all stem from an adult in good health.

The chain combines TRBV19 with TRBJ2-7; a possible D gene is TRBD1 (5 bases). Germline V gene lookup returns CDR1 LNHDA and CDR2 SQIVND (reference sequence). Trimming removed 5 bases at V and 5 bases at J, with 7 bases between. The CDR3 sequence is 11 residues long. Written as DNA, the CDR3 is TGTGCCAGTAGTCTCAGGGACGAGCAGTACTTC. Encoded protein: CASSLRDEQYF.

The genes are TRBV6-6 and TRBJ2-2; D ambiguous. V gave up 2 bases and J gave up 0 bases, with 7 bases separating them. The CDR3 covers 15 residues. Looked up from germline, CDR1 is MNHNY and CDR2 is SVGAGI (reference sequence). For the CDR3, the DNA is TGTGCCAGCAGTTACCTAACACCGAACACCGGGGAGCTGTTTTTT. This codes for CASSYLTPNTGELFF.

The chain uses TRBV24-1 and TRBJ2-2, with 10 bases that match TRBD2. The V segment lost 5 bases and the J segment 1 base; nucleotides outside the gene matches: 6. The CDR3 runs to 17 residues. CDR1 and CDR2 from the germline V gene are KGHDR and SFDVKD. The CDR3 region is CATSGTSGNLNTGELFF. CDR3 coding DNA: TGTGCCACCAGTGGTACTAGCGGGAATTTGAACACCGGGGAGCTGTTTTTT.

Only a few counts were recorded for this clone. The chain couples TRBV7-6 to TRBJ2-3; 13 bases are a match to TRBD2. Trimming cost V 1 base and J 0 bases; bases outside gene matches: 7. This CDR3 is built from 19 residues. Germline CDR1 and CDR2: SGHVS and FNYEAQ. DNA for the CDR3: TGTGCCAGCAGCTTAGAGCCGGGACTAGCGGGACTAAGCACAGATACGCAGTATTTT. It specifies CASSLEPGLAGLSTDTQYF.

There are a few counts of this clone. The chain has TRBV6-2 or TRBV6-3 and TRBJ2-5; 8 nucleotides align to TRBD2. After removal of 3 bases from V and 5 bases from J, the junction contained 8 bases not matched to a gene. The germline CDR1 and CDR2 sequences are MNHEY and SVGEGT. CDR3 length equals 15 residues. CDR3: CASSYGAGAWETQYF. CDR3 nucleotides: TGTGCCAGCAGTTATGGAGCGGGAGCGTGGGAGACCCAGTACTTC.

This clone was found once. V usage is TRBV6-5 and J usage is TRBJ2-7; 9 bases align to TRBD2. The CDR3 runs 16 residues. With V trimmed by 0 bases and J by 2 bases, 5 bases remained unmatched. Germline CDR1 is MNHEY and CDR2 is SVGAGI. In DNA form, the CDR3 reads TGTGCCAGCAGTTACTCGATGGCGGGAGGGCCCTACGAGCAGTACTTC. The encoded protein is CASSYSMAGGPYEQYF.

A single count supports this clone. The chain employs TRBV9 and TRBJ2-7; D not resolved. Trimming removed 6 bases at V and 7 bases at J, with 8 bases between. CDR1 and CDR2 (germline): SGDLS, YYNGEE. The CDR3 has 10 residues. This CDR3 reads CASNDCEQYF. CDR3 in DNA: TGTGCCAGCAATGACTGTGAGCAGTACTTC.

This sequence joins TRBV6-2 or TRBV6-3 and TRBJ1-1; possibly TRBD1 for D (6 bases). With 5 bases removed from V and 11 bases from J, the gap between germline ends came to 18 bases. This CDR3 is 13 amino acids long. CDR1 is MNHEY and CDR2 is SVGEGT in the germline V gene. Here the CDR3 reads CASSPVAGAQAFF. CDR3 DNA: TGTGCCAGCAGTCCAGTAGCGGGGGCGCAGGCTTTCTTT.

Written as DNA, the CDR3 is TGTGCTAGTGGTTTGGACCTGGGGGCTGAAGCTTTCTTT. It codes for CASGLDLGAEAFF. The chain recombines TRBV12-5 with TRBJ1-1, with D perhaps matching TRBD1 (5 bases). Germline loops: CDR1 LGHNT, CDR2 FRNRAP. This CDR3 region has 13 residues. With 1 base removed from V and 6 bases from J, the gap between germline ends came to 9 bases.

Points on this clone: One end of the junction is discordant with germline, which a read error may explain. CDR3 sequence reads: CASSDSGTPGLYGYTF. CDR3 nucleotide sequence: TGTGCCAGCAGTGACTCCGGGACCCCCGGCCTCTATGGCTACACCTTC. The rearrangement joins TRBV6-2 or TRBV6-3 to TRBJ1-2; maybe TRBD1 (5 bases). The germline V gene has CDR1 MNHEY and CDR2 SVGEGT. The CDR3 runs 16 residues.

The V gene is TRBV6-5, the J gene TRBJ1-1; 8 nucleotides align to TRBD1. CDR3 length: 14 amino acids. V gave up 6 bases and J gave up 6 bases; unmatched junction bases: 9. Germline V gene sequence: CDR1 MNHEY, CDR2 SVGAGI. The CDR3 DNA follows: TGTGCCAGCAGGCGGACAGGGAAAGGCGCTGAAGCTTTCTTT. This encodes CASRRTGKGAEAFF.

The chain carries TRBV4-1 and TRBJ1-1, with unresolved D. This CDR3 is built from 17 residues. CDR1 is MGHRA, CDR2 YSYEKL, per germline. V gave up 0 bases and J gave up 6 bases, with 20 bases separating them. CDR3 amino acids: CASSQEEGTTRWAEAFF. The CDR3 DNA is TGCGCCAGCAGCCAAGAAGAAGGAACCACCCGGTGGGCTGAAGCTTTCTTT.

This chain joins TRBV9 and TRBJ2-1, with TRBD2 matching 12 bases. Per the germline V gene, CDR1 is SGDLS and CDR2 is YYNGEE. V lost 4 bases, J lost 2 bases, and 7 bases stayed unmatched. CDR3 length: 17 residues. As DNA, the CDR3 is TGTGCCAGCAGCTCCAGACTAGCGGGAGATACCTACAATGAGCAGTTCTTC. It yields the protein CASSSRLAGDTYNEQFF.

The V gene is TRBV14, the J gene TRBJ2-1, with D perhaps TRBD2 (5 bases). The CDR3 has 18 residues. Germline CDR1 is SGHDN and CDR2 is FVKESK. V lost 1 base to trimming and J lost 0 bases, with 16 bases between them. CDR3 amino acids: CASSQGDSVRSSYNEQFF. The CDR3 DNA sequence: TGTGCCAGCAGCCAAGGTGATAGCGTCAGGAGCTCCTACAATGAGCAGTTCTTC.

This sequence joins TRBV28 and TRBJ1-4; D ambiguous. Deletions cut 5 bases from V and 4 bases from J, with 5 bases between. The V gene's germline CDR1 is MDHEN and CDR2 SYDVKM. The CDR3 is 12 residues long. CDR3 in DNA: TGTGCCAGCAGTCCACTTAATGAAAAACTGTTTTTT. This gives the protein CASSPLNEKLFF.

This clone is a singleton in its sample. The rearrangement links TRBV30 to TRBJ2-3; tentatively, D is TRBD1 or TRBD2 (6 bases each). The germline V and J ends were trimmed by 1 base and 4 bases, with 15 bases remaining between them. This CDR3 has 15 amino acids. The germline gives CDR1 GTSNPN, CDR2 SVGIG (reference sequence). The CDR3 DNA reads TGTGCCTGGAGTGGGCGCAGGGGAGGATCAGATACGCAGTATTTT. Translating gives CAWSGRRGGSDTQYF.

This sequence joins TRBV7-2 and TRBJ2-2; 9 positions match TRBD1. The germline V gene encodes CDR1 SGHTA and CDR2 FQGNSA. This CDR3 spans 17 amino acids. V gave up 5 bases and J gave up 7 bases; unmatched junction bases: 14. Here the CDR3 reads CASSPLTGGLTYGELFF. The CDR3, as DNA: TGTGCCAGCAGCCCCCTGACAGGGGGGTTGACTTACGGGGAGCTGTTTTTT.

The CDR3 DNA reads as TGTGCCAGTAGTATGGGTTCCGGGTTGGAGACCCAGTACTTC. The encoded protein is CASSMGSGLETQYF. The V and J genes are TRBV19 and TRBJ2-5; D remains ambiguous. V gave up 3 bases and J gave up 5 bases, with 13 bases separating them. Germline CDR1 is LNHDA and CDR2 is SQIVND (reference sequence). The CDR3 runs 14 residues.

This clone has just one count. The chain is built from TRBV7-9 and TRBJ2-7; D is uncertain. Between the trimmed V and J ends, which lost 10 bases and 6 bases, there was a span of 13 bases. Germline CDR1 SEHNR, CDR2 FQNEAQ (reference sequence). The CDR3 extends over 11 amino acids. The CDR3: CAIELTFEQYF. The CDR3 bases are TGTGCCATCGAACTCACCTTCGAGCAGTACTTC.

V usage is TRBV29-1 and J usage is TRBJ1-2, with TRBD1 identical over 7 bases. J gave up 6 bases and V 4 bases, and 8 bases lay outside the gene matches. The CDR3 loop spans 13 amino acids. Per germline, CDR1 SQVTM and CDR2 ANQGSEA. The CDR3 DNA reads as TGCAGCGTTGTGAGGGGGCGAGGGGATGGCTACACCTTC. It encodes CSVVRGRGDGYTF.

The rearrangement joins TRBV27 to TRBJ1-5, with TRBD1 as a possible D gene (5 bases). This CDR3 region has 15 residues. Trimming stripped 5 bases from V and 4 bases from J, with 15 bases between. The germline V gene encodes CDR1 MNHEY and CDR2 SMNVEV (reference sequence). The CDR3 reads CASSPSTATNQPQHF. The CDR3 region has the DNA TGTGCCAGCAGTCCATCGACAGCTACAAATCAGCCCCAGCATTTT.

The rearrangement uses TRBV7-9 and TRBJ2-7, with D uncertain. Trimming removed 2 bases from V and 2 bases from J, with 10 bases in between. The CDR3 sequence is 14 residues long. Germline V CDR1 and CDR2: SEHNR, FQNEAQ (reference sequence). CDR3 loop: CASSLSNIAYEQYF. CDR3 in DNA: TGTGCCAGCAGCTTAAGCAACATCGCCTACGAGCAGTACTTC.

The rearrangement joins TRBV18 to TRBJ1-4; tentative D call: TRBD1 (6 bases). The CDR3 has 15 residues. Germline CDR1 is KGHSH and CDR2 is LQKENI. V was cut by 6 bases and J by 7 bases, with 18 bases left in between. The CDR3: CASSLGEGVREKLFF. CDR3 nucleotide sequence: TGTGCCAGCTCTCTTGGTGAGGGGGTTCGTGAAAAACTGTTTTTT.

The genes are TRBV5-6 and TRBJ2-1, with D possibly TRBD2 on 5 matching bases. CDR3 length: 14 amino acids. Germline CDR1 reads SGHDT; CDR2 reads YYEEEE. Trimming pared 1 base from V and 4 bases from J, leaving 9 bases between. The CDR3 bases are TGTGCCAGCAGCTTGACGACTAATTACAATGAGCAGTTCTTC. Encoded protein: CASSLTTNYNEQFF.

The chain carries TRBV27 and TRBJ1-5, with a weak D call TRBD1 (6 bases). V shed 6 bases and J shed 6 bases, with 15 bases lying between them. The CDR3 totals 14 residues. Germline CDR1 and CDR2: MNHEY and SMNVEV (reference sequence). This CDR3 reads CASRPLGGIQPQHF. The CDR3, as DNA: TGTGCCAGCAGACCCCTGGGGGGCATTCAGCCCCAGCATTTT.

This clone has just one count. The rearrangement joins TRBV19 to TRBJ1-3; D is perhaps TRBD1 (5 bases). Germline assignment: CDR1 LNHDA and CDR2 SQIVND (reference sequence). V was pared by 8 bases and J by 2 bases, with 13 bases between. CDR3 length: 14 amino acids. CDR3 sequence reads: CASLGWGAGNTIYF. The CDR3 DNA reads as TGTGCCAGTTTAGGTTGGGGGGCTGGAAACACCATATATTTT.

This chain connects TRBV5-1 to TRBJ2-1, with TRBD2 matching 7 bases. Germline CDR1 reads SGHRS; CDR2 reads YFSETQ. Trimming at V came to 0 bases and at J to 15 bases, leaving 9 bases not matched to a gene. CDR3 length: 13 amino acids. In nucleotides, the CDR3 is TGCGCCAGCAGCTTGGATCCTAGCGGCGACAGGTTCTTC. Its protein is CASSLDPSGDRFF.

The chain has TRBV28 and TRBJ2-7, with D uncertain. CDR3 length equals 15 residues. Deletions cut 7 bases from V and 3 bases from J, with 19 bases between. Germline CDR1 and CDR2: MDHEN and SYDVKM. The CDR3 here is CASTRSSTGDYEQYF. For the CDR3, the DNA is TGTGCCAGCACCCGATCCTCGACTGGGGACTACGAGCAGTACTTC.

This chain connects TRBV4-1 to TRBJ2-7; TRBD2 matches at 8 bases. Germline V CDR1 and CDR2: MGHRA, YSYEKL. The CDR3 is 16 residues long. The junction had 8 bases not matched to a gene; V was cut back by 0 bases and J by 4 bases. The CDR3 sequence: CASSQEGLAGYYEQYF. In nucleotides, the CDR3 is TGCGCCAGCAGCCAAGAAGGGCTAGCGGGTTATTACGAGCAGTACTTC.

V gene TRBV10-1 combines with J gene TRBJ2-7; D is possibly TRBD2 (5 bases). The V end lost 5 bases, the J end lost 3 bases, and 8 bases lay between the germline ends. The CDR3 is 12 residues long. The germline V gene has CDR1 WNHNN and CDR2 SYGVQD (reference sequence). CDR3 coding DNA: TGCGCCAGCAGTCTCACTAGCTACGAGCAGTACTTC. Translation gives CASSLTSYEQYF.

This chain uses TRBV28 with TRBJ2-7; D perhaps matches TRBD2 (6 bases). V was shortened by 4 bases and J by 7 bases, with 17 bases between the two germline ends. Germline lookup yields CDR1 MDHEN and CDR2 SYDVKM. CDR3 length: 14 amino acids. CDR3 sequence reads: CASSSPGGSPEQYF. The CDR3 region has the DNA TGTGCCAGCAGTTCCCCTGGAGGGTCTCCGGAGCAGTACTTC.

This chain uses TRBV3-1 (or the pseudogene TRBV3-2) with TRBJ1-6; D is ambiguous. V lost 0 bases and J 5 bases, leaving 5 bases between the germline ends. The CDR3 extends over 14 amino acids. Germline-derived CDR1 and CDR2 are LGHDT and YNNKEL (reference sequence). CDR3 loop: CASSQDYHNSPLHF. CDR3 nucleotides: TGTGCCAGCAGCCAAGATTATCATAATTCACCCCTCCACTTT.